This T cell receptor (beta chain) came from a study of T-cell reconstitution after alpha-beta-depleted transplantation in children. Unique molecular identifiers were used to barcode this TCRbeta library. TCRdb redid the calling of the PCR reads with MiXCR, one entry per CDR3 protein. The sample has 70,000 to 95,000 distinct CDR3 sequences, approximately 12% seen once. This clonotype was counted many times. The sample in question was PBMCs from the stem cell graft donor, obtained from the stem cell graft. The sequence was obtained from a human donor who donated a stem cell graft to a child with inherited bone marrow failure.

The CDR3 is CASSRDTSLAYGYTF. The CDR3 DNA reads TGTGCCAGCAGCCGGGACACAAGTCTAGCTTACGGCTACACCTTC. J is TRBJ1-2 and V is TRBV7-9, with TRBD1 as a possible D gene (6 bases). CDR3 size: 15 residues. Germline-derived CDR1 and CDR2 are SEHNR and FQNEAQ (reference sequence). Trimming pared 5 bases from V and 8 bases from J, leaving 21 bases between.